This is a list of T cell receptor beta chains from one sample in a study of cytomegalovirus exposure and HLA in healthy donors. Assay: immunoSEQ multiplex PCR; the TCRdb copy retains only in-frame clones and omits some. The repertoire holds 150,000 to 200,000 clones, 70% to 85% seen once, with 1.4% to 1.5% in the top ten. Sequenced sample: PBMCs. Every receptor here comes from a woman in her 30s in good health and CMV-seropositive. Each CDR3 is given with its conserved first and last residue. The D gene is left open where the match is weak. A clone size is listed for some rows: how often the clone was seen (once, few, many), or a class if it is expanded.

d_call j_call v_call clone_size cdr3_aa cdr3_nt
TRBD1 TRBJ1-1 TRBV29-1 - CSVPPTGATPNTEAFF TGCAGCGTTCCTCCGACAGGGGCTACGCCGAACACTGAAGCTTTCTTT
TRBD2 TRBJ2-3 TRBV7-9 - CASSFGLAGAGGTQYF TGTGCCAGCAGCTTCGGACTAGCGGGAGCAGGGGGTACGCAGTATTTT
TRBD2 TRBJ2-7 TRBV6-1 - CASSGHSTSGNGEQYF TGTGCCAGCAGTGGCCACAGTACTAGCGGGAATGGCGAGCAGTACTTC
TRBD2 TRBJ2-1 TRBV6-5 - CASSDGLAGGNEQFF TGTGCCAGCAGCGACGGACTAGCGGGAGGCAATGAGCAGTTCTTC
- TRBJ1-1 TRBV6-5 once CASRRQDTEAFF TGTGCCAGCAGGCGACAAGACACTGAAGCTTTCTTT
- TRBJ2-1 TRBV28 - CASVDLTPTYNEQFF TGTGCCAGCGTAGATCTCACTCCCACCTACAATGAGCAGTTCTTC
- TRBJ2-7 TRBV11-2 - CASSSAYEQYF TGTGCCAGCAGCTCCGCCTACGAGCAGTACTTC
- TRBJ1-2 TRBV19 - CASSIGRADYGYTF TGTGCCAGTAGTATAGGCAGGGCGGACTATGGCTACACCTTC
- TRBJ1-1 TRBV9 - CASIATMNTEAFF TGTGCCAGCATCGCCACAATGAACACTGAAGCTTTCTTT
TRBD1 TRBJ1-5 TRBV5-6 - CASSLGQGAGQPQHF TGTGCCAGCAGCTTGGGGCAGGGGGCGGGTCAGCCCCAGCATTTT
TRBD2 TRBJ2-1 TRBV7-6 few CASSLATSGSRNEQFF TGTGCCAGCAGCTTGGCGACTAGCGGGAGTAGAAATGAGCAGTTCTTC
- TRBJ2-2 TRBV4-2 - CASSQGSGGTGELFF TGTGCCAGCAGCCAAGGTAGTGGTGGCACCGGGGAGCTGTTTTTT
TRBD1 TRBJ2-6 TRBV19 - CASSWGTANSGANVLTF TGTGCCAGTAGTTGGGGGACAGCCAACTCTGGGGCCAACGTCCTGACTTTC
TRBD1 TRBJ1-1 TRBV11-3 - CASSLTGVDTEAFF TGTGCCAGCAGCCTTACAGGGGTCGACACTGAAGCTTTCTTT
- TRBJ2-1 TRBV7-9 - CASSLKGGITPYNEQFF TGTGCCAGCAGCTTAAAGGGGGGGATTACTCCGTACAATGAGCAGTTCTTC
TRBD1 TRBJ2-7 TRBV23-1 - CASSQGRSGTGNHEQYF TGCGCCAGCAGTCAAGGGAGGTCGGGGACAGGGAACCACGAGCAGTACTTC
- TRBJ1-3 TRBV7-9 - CASSSQGRNTIYF TGTGCCAGCAGCTCACAGGGACGAAACACCATATATTTT
TRBD2 TRBJ2-5 TRBV11-1 - CASTPGSGRETQYF TGTGCCAGCACCCCGGGTAGCGGGAGGGAGACCCAGTACTTC
TRBD1 TRBJ2-7 TRBV5-4 - CASSPPTGQGAYEQYF TGTGCCAGCAGCCCTCCTACCGGACAGGGGGCTTACGAGCAGTACTTC
- TRBJ1-5 TRBV5-1 once CASSLGQGGQPQHF TGCGCCAGCAGCTTGGGGCAGGGCGGTCAGCCCCAGCATTTT
- TRBJ1-1 TRBV6-6 few CASSYSIAQANTEAFF TGTGCCAGCAGTTACTCGATTGCCCAGGCGAACACTGAAGCTTTCTTT
- TRBJ2-2 TRBV27 - CASNTGTGELFF TGTGCCAGCAATACAGGCACCGGGGAGCTGTTTTTT
- TRBJ2-3 TRBV30 - CAWSVHGSTDTQYF TGTGCCTGGAGTGTACACGGGAGCACAGATACGCAGTATTTT
TRBD1 TRBJ1-1 TRBV6-5 - CASSYQGTANTEAFF TGTGCCAGCAGTTACCAAGGGACAGCGAACACTGAAGCTTTCTTT
- TRBJ1-1 TRBV15 - CATSRDTRRGNTEAFF TGTGCCACCAGCAGAGATACAAGACGAGGGAACACTGAAGCTTTCTTT